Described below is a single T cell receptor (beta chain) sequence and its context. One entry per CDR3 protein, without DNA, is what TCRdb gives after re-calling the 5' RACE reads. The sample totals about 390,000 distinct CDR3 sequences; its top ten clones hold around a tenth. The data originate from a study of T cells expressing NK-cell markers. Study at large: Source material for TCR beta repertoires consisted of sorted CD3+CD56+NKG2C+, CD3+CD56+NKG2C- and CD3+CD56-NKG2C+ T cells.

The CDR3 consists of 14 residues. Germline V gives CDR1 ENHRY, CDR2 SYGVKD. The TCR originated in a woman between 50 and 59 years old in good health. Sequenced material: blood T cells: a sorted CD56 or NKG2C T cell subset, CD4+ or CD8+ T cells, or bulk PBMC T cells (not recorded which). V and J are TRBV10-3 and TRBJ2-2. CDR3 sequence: CAISWDIFTGELFF.